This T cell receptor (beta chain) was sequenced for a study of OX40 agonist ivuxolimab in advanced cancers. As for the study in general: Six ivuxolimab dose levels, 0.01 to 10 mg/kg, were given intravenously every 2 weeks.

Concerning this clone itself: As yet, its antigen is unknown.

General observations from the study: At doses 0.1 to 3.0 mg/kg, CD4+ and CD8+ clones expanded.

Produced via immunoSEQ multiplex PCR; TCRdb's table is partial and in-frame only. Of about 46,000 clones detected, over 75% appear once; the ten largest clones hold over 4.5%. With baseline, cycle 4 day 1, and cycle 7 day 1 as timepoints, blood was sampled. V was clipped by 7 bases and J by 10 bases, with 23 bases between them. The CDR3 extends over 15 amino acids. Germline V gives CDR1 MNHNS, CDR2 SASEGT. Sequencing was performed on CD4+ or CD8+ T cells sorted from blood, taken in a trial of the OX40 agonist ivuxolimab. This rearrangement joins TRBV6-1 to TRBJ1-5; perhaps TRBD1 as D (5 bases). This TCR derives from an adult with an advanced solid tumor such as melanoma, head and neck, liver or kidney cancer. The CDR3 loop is CASTPPGGTPPPQHF. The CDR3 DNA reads TGTGCCAGCACACCTCCTGGGGGAACTCCTCCTCCCCAGCATTTT.